These T cell receptor beta chains were read from a single sample in a study of OX40 agonist ivuxolimab in advanced cancers. Here immunoSEQ multiplex PCR was the method, and the copy in TCRdb shows in-frame clones only, minus some. The sample records tens of thousands of clones, about 88% being singletons. Sequencing used CD4+ or CD8+ T cells sorted from blood, obtained in a trial of the OX40 agonist ivuxolimab. All receptors derive from an adult with an advanced solid tumor such as melanoma, head and neck, liver or kidney cancer. Each CDR3 is given with its conserved first and last residue. The order of the fields is D gene, clone size, J gene, V gene, CDR3 protein, CDR3 DNA. A D gene is named only where the DNA matches it firmly. The listing skips clone size in some rows; elsewhere it reads once, few, many or a size class.

. . TRBJ2-3 TRBV6-6 CASLGGSTDTQYF TGTGCCAGCCTGGGGGGCAGCACAGATACGCAGTATTTT
TRBD1 . TRBJ1-5 TRBV18 CASSPPGQGGQPQHF TGTGCCAGCTCACCACCGGGACAGGGTGGTCAGCCCCAGCATTTT
. . TRBJ1-1 TRBV18 CASSPYRARGATEAFF TGTGCCAGCTCACCCTACCGAGCCAGGGGTGCCACTGAAGCTTTCTTT
. . TRBJ1-2 TRBV18 CASLDTPTNYGYTF TGTGCCAGTTTAGACACCCCGACTAACTATGGCTACACCTTC
. . TRBJ2-4 TRBV2 CASSDPRQGRDIQYF TGTGCCAGCAGTGACCCGAGGCAGGGGAGGGACATTCAGTACTTC
. . TRBJ2-2 TRBV14 CASSQLLNTGELFF TGTGCCAGCAGCCAATTACTGAACACCGGGGAGCTGTTTTTT
TRBD1 few TRBJ2-7 TRBV6-1 CASTGTGKGEQYF TGTGCCAGCACCGGGACAGGGAAGGGCGAGCAGTACTTC
. few TRBJ2-3 TRBV19 CASTEGGGSDTQYF TGTGCCAGTACCGAGGGGGGAGGGTCAGATACGCAGTATTTT
. . TRBJ2-5 TRBV27 CASSPQAGTGTQYF TGTGCCAGCAGCCCTCAGGCGGGGACCGGGACCCAGTACTTC
. medium-sized TRBJ1-5 TRBV30 CAWSRHSNQPQHF TGTGCCTGGAGCCGCCATTCAAATCAGCCCCAGCATTTT
TRBD1 . TRBJ2-4 TRBV5-4 CASSSQGASKNIQYF TGTGCCAGCAGCTCACAGGGGGCGTCCAAAAACATTCAGTACTTC
. . TRBJ1-1 TRBV7-6 CASSSGVTEAFF TGTGCCAGCAGTTCAGGGGTAACTGAAGCTTTCTTT
. few TRBJ1-2 TRBV5-5 CASLRTSTNYGYTF TGTGCCAGCTTGCGGACAAGTACTAACTATGGCTACACCTTC